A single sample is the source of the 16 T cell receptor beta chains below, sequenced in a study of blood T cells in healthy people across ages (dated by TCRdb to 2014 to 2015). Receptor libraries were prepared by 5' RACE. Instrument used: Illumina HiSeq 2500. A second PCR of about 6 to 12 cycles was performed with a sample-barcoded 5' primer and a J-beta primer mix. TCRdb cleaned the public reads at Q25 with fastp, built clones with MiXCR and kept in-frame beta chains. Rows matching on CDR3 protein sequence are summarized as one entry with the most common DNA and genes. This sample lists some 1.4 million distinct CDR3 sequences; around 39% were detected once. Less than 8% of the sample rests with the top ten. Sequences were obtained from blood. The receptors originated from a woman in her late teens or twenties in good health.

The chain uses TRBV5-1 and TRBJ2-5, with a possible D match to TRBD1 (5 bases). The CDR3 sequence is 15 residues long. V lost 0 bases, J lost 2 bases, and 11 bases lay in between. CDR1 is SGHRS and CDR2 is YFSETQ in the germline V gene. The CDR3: CASSLVYRPQETQYF. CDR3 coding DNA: TGCGCCAGCAGCTTGGTTTACAGGCCGCAAGAGACCCAGTACTTC.

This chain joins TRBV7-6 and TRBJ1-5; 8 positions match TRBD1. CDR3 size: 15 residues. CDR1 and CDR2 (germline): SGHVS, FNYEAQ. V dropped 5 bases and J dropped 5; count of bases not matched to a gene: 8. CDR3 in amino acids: CASSLSDRGHQPQHF. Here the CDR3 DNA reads TGTGCCAGCAGCCTAAGCGACAGGGGCCATCAGCCCCAGCATTTT.

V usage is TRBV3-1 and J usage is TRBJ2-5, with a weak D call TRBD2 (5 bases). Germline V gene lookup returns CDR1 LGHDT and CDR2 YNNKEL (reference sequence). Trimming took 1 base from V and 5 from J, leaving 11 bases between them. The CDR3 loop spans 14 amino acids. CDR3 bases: TGTGCCAGCAGCCAAGTGGAGGCGTACGAGACCCAGTACTTC. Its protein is CASSQVEAYETQYF.

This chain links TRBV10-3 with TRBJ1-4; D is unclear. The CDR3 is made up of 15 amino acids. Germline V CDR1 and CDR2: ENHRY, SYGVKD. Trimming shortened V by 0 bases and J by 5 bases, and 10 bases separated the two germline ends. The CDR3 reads CAISESPEVNEKLFF. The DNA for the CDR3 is TGTGCCATCAGTGAGTCCCCGGAGGTGAATGAAAAACTGTTTTTT.

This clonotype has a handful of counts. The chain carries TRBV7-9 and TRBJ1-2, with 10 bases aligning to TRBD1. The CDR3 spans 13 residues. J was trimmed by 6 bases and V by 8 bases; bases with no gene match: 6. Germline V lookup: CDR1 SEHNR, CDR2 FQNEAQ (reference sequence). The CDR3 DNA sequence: TGTGCCAGCGAGACAGGGGGCGAGCATGGCTACACCTTC. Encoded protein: CASETGGEHGYTF.

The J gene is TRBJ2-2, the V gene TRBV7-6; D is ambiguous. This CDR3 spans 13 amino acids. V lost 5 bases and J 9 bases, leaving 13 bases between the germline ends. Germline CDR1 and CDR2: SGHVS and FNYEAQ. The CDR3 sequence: CASSPPGRRELFF. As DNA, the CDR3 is TGTGCCAGCAGCCCCCCTGGGCGGCGGGAGCTGTTTTTT.

The CDR3: CSAMGQGRSGANVLTF. CDR3 coding DNA: TGCAGCGCCATGGGACAGGGGAGGTCTGGGGCCAACGTCCTGACTTTC. The V call is TRBV29-1, the J call TRBJ2-6; 10 bases are a match to TRBD1. The CDR3 consists of 16 residues. Germline loops: CDR1 SQVTM, CDR2 ANQGSEA. Trimming cost V 7 bases and J 1 base; bases outside gene matches: 7.

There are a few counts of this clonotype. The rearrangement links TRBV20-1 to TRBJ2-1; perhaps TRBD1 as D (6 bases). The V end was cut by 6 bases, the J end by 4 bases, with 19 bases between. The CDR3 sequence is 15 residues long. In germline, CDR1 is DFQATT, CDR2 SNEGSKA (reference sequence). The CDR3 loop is CSATSRGSAYNEQFF. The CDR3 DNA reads TGCAGTGCAACGTCCAGGGGTTCCGCGTACAATGAGCAGTTCTTC.

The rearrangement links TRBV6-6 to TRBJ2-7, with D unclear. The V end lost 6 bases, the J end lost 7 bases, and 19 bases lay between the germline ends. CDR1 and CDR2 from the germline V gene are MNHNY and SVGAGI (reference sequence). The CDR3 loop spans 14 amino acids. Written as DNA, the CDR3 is TGTGCCAGCAGCCCCACCCGAGTCTACAATGAGCAGTACTTC. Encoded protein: CASSPTRVYNEQYF.

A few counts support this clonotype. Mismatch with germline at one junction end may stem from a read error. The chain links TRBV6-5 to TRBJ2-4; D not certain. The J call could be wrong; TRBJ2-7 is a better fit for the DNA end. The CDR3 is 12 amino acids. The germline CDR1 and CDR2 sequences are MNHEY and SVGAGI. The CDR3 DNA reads TGTGCCAGCAGCCGCAACTCCGACGAGCAGTACTTC. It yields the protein CASSRNSDEQYF.

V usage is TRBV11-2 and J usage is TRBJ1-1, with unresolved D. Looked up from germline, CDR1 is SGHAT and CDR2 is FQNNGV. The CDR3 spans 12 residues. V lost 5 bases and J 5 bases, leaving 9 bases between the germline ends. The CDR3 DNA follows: TGTGCCAGCAGCAGGTCAGTAACTGAAGCTTTCTTT. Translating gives CASSRSVTEAFF.

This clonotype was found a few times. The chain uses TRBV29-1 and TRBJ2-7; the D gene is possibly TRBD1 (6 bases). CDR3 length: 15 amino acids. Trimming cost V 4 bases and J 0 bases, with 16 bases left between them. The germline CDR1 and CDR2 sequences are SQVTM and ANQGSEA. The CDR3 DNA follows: TGCAGCGTTGTTAGGTTGAGGGGGTTCTCCTACGAGCAGTACTTC. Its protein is CSVVRLRGFSYEQYF.

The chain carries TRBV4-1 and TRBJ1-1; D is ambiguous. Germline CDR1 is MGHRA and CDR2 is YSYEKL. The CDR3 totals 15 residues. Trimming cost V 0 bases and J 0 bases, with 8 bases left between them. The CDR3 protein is CASSQDRPVNTEAFF. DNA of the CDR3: TGCGCCAGCAGCCAAGATCGGCCGGTGAACACTGAAGCTTTCTTT.

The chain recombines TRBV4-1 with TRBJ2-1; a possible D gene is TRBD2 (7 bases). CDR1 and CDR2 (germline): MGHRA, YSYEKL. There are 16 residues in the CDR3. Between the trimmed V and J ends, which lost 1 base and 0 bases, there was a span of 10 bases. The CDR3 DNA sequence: TGCGCCAGCAGCCAAGCGGGGGGCGCCTCCTACAATGAGCAGTTCTTC. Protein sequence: CASSQAGGASYNEQFF.

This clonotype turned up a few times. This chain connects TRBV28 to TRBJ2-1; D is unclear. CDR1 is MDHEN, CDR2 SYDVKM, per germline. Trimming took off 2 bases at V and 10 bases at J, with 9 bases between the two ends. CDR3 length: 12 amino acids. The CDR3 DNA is TGTGCCAGCAGTTTAGGTGAGGCAGAGCAGTTCTTC. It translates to CASSLGEAEQFF. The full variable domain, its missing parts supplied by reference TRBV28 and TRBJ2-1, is DVKVTQSSRYLVKRTGEKVFLECVQDMDHENMFWYRQDPGLGLRLIYFSYDVKMKEKGDIPEGYSVSREKKERFSLILESASTNQTSMYLCASSLGEAEQFFGPGTRLTVL.

The CDR3: CASSLRLSQYF. CDR3 nucleotides: TGTGCCAGCAGTCTTCGACTATCCCAGTATTTT. This sequence joins TRBV6-4 and TRBJ2-3; D is perhaps TRBD2 (5 bases). This CDR3 spans 11 amino acids. CDR1 MRHNA and CDR2 SNTAGT come from the germline V gene. V lost 5 bases to trimming and J lost 12 bases, with 12 bases between them.